One sample yielded the 23 T cell receptor beta chains listed below, sequenced in a study of blood T cells in healthy people across ages. A sample-barcoded 5' primer and a J-beta primer mix were used in a second PCR of roughly 7 to 11 cycles. TCRdb reprocessed the 5' RACE reads with MiXCR, giving one entry per CDR3 protein. The table lists fewer than 1.5 million distinct CDR3 sequences, roughly 45% of them singletons. Material for sequencing was blood. Receptors were obtained from a woman between 18 and 29 years old in good health.

The rearrangement uses TRBV7-6 and TRBJ2-3, with D possibly matching TRBD2 (6 bases). Germline CDR1 reads SGHVS; CDR2 reads FNYEAQ. The CDR3 has 16 residues. The V end was cut by 4 bases, the J end by 4 bases, with 18 bases between. Written as DNA, the CDR3 is TGTGCCAGCAGCTCCCCGGTTGGGGGGAGGTCAGATACGCAGTATTTT. Its translation: CASSSPVGGRSDTQYF. The full variable domain, rest sourced from reference TRBV7-6 and TRBJ2-3, is GAGVSQSPRYKVTKRGQDVALRCDPISGHVSLYWYRQALGQGPEFLTYFNYEAQQDKSGLPNDRFSAERPEGSISTLTIQRTEQRDSAMYRCASSSPVGGRSDTQYFGPGTRLTVL.

V is TRBV6-5 and J is TRBJ2-3; the D gene is possibly TRBD2 (5 bases). V gave up 10 bases and J gave up 4 bases, with 21 bases separating them. The CDR3 spans 15 residues. Germline CDR1 reads MNHEY; CDR2 reads SVGAGI. In nucleotides, the CDR3 is TGTGCCACCCGTGGGGTCGGAAGGACTGCAGATACGCAGTATTTT. Its protein is CATRGVGRTADTQYF.

This clonotype has ten or more counts. The CDR3 spells CASSQDLAGGYNEQFF. CDR3 sequence (DNA): TGCGCCAGCAGCCAAGATCTTGCGGGAGGATACAATGAGCAGTTCTTC. The chain has TRBV4-1 and TRBJ2-1, with 8 nucleotides matching TRBD2. V shed 0 bases, J shed 4 bases, and the junction held 5 bases outside the gene matches. CDR1 and CDR2 (germline): MGHRA, YSYEKL. The CDR3 consists of 16 residues.

The chain is built from TRBV5-1 and TRBJ1-2; no clear D gene. Trimming took off 1 base at V and 3 bases at J, with 13 bases between the two ends. Germline V gene data show CDR1 as SGHRS and CDR2 as YFSETQ. The CDR3 has 15 amino acids. The CDR3 here is CASSLSRYRDYGYTF. In DNA form, the CDR3 reads TGCGCCAGCAGCTTGTCTCGGTACCGTGACTATGGCTACACCTTC.

This clonotype was detected only a few times. The J gene is TRBJ2-3, the V gene TRBV10-3, with 8 bases lining up with TRBD2. Per the germline V gene, CDR1 is ENHRY and CDR2 is SYGVKD. V shed 9 bases, J shed 5 bases, and the junction held 10 bases outside the gene matches. This CDR3 has 14 amino acids. This chain's CDR3 is CAIARGGPEDTQYF. In nucleotides, the CDR3 is TGTGCCATAGCCCGGGGGGGGCCGGAAGATACGCAGTATTTT.

This clonotype has only a few counts. V usage is TRBV7-2 and J usage is TRBJ2-2; maybe TRBD1 (5 bases). The CDR3 runs 16 residues. CDR1 and CDR2 (germline): SGHTA, FQGNSA. Trimming cost V 3 bases and J 1 base, with 12 bases left between them. The CDR3 DNA reads as TGTGCCAGCAGCTTCAGAGACAGAAGGAACACCGGGGAGCTGTTTTTT. This encodes CASSFRDRRNTGELFF.

This clonotype was observed a handful of times. This rearrangement joins TRBV15 to TRBJ2-5; tentative D call: TRBD1 (6 bases). The germline V gene encodes CDR1 LNHNV and CDR2 YYDKDF (reference sequence). This CDR3 is built from 14 residues. Trimming took off 5 bases at V and 12 bases at J, with 22 bases between the two ends. The CDR3, as DNA: TGTGCCACCAGCCTACAGGGTCTTCTTTCAGCGAAGTACTTC. Translated: CATSLQGLLSAKYF.

As regards this clonotype: This clone may be a read error of a much larger clone one base away. This rearrangement joins TRBV3-1 to TRBJ2-1; 14 positions match TRBD2. This CDR3 spans 15 amino acids. CDR1 LGHDT and CDR2 YNNKEL come from the germline V gene (reference sequence). The CDR3, as DNA: TGTGCCAGCAGCCAGACTAGCGGGGGGGCTAATGGGCAGTTCTTC. Protein sequence: CASSQTSGGANGQFF.

The V call is TRBV27, the J call TRBJ2-5; TRBD2 aligns across 10 bases. This CDR3 has 17 residues. Germline V gene data show CDR1 as MNHEY and CDR2 as SMNVEV (reference sequence). With 2 bases clipped from V and 5 bases from J, the junction kept 11 bases outside the gene matches. The CDR3 loop is CASSLRAGGVFSETQYF. The CDR3 DNA follows: TGTGCCAGCAGTTTACGAGCGGGAGGGGTATTTTCGGAGACCCAGTACTTC.

This clonotype was seen a few times. This chain connects TRBV28 to TRBJ2-3, with D maybe TRBD1 (6 bases). Germline values: CDR1 MDHEN, CDR2 SYDVKM. The length of the CDR3 is 15 residues. V lost 8 bases to trimming and J lost 3 bases, with 18 bases between them. The CDR3 loop is CASGKGEGQTDTQYF. The CDR3 DNA is TGTGCCAGCGGGAAGGGGGAAGGCCAGACAGATACGCAGTATTTT.

Only a few counts were recorded for this clonotype. The chain has TRBV10-3 and TRBJ1-2; 9 bases are shared with TRBD1. V was clipped by 8 bases and J by 6 bases; unmatched bases: 4. CDR3 length equals 12 residues. Germline assignment: CDR1 ENHRY and CDR2 SYGVKD. This chain's CDR3 is CAIGWDRDGYTF. CDR3 in DNA: TGTGCCATCGGGTGGGACAGGGATGGCTACACCTTC.

The chain has TRBV25-1 and TRBJ1-1, with TRBD1 matching over 9 bases. Trimming took 8 bases from V and 1 from J; bases not matched to a gene: 8. Germline V gives CDR1 MGHDK, CDR2 SYGVNS. This CDR3 is 15 amino acids long. CDR3 DNA: TGTGCCAGCCTAGGACAGGGGTCTCGGAACACTGAAGCTTTCTTT. The encoded protein is CASLGQGSRNTEAFF. The full variable domain, in which reference TRBV25-1 and TRBJ1-1 provide the parts outside the CDR3, is EADIYQTPRYLVIGTGKKITLECSQTMGHDKMYWYQQDPGMELHLIHYSYGVNSTEKGDLSSESTVSRIRTEHFPLTLESARPSHTSQYLCASLGQGSRNTEAFFGQGTRLTVV.

In its sample, this clonotype was seen a few times. This chain links TRBV11-2 with TRBJ2-3; 10 nucleotides line up with TRBD1. With V trimmed by 5 bases and J by 2 bases, 7 bases remained unmatched. CDR3 size: 16 residues. Germline V lookup: CDR1 SGHAT, CDR2 FQNNGV. The CDR3 protein is CASSTWTGGYTDTQYF. The CDR3 bases are TGTGCCAGCAGCACCTGGACAGGGGGATACACAGATACGCAGTATTTT.

The chain combines TRBV12-3 or TRBV12-4 with TRBJ2-1; D call uncertain. Trimming left V 5 bases short and J 0 bases short, with 20 bases between. The CDR3 is made up of 18 amino acids. The CDR3 sequence: CASSRRATELSSYNEQFF. The CDR3 region has the DNA TGTGCCAGCAGTCGTCGAGCTACGGAACTAAGCTCCTACAATGAGCAGTTCTTC.

A few counts support this clonotype. The rearrangement links TRBV6-5 to TRBJ1-5, with no clear D. Trimming cost V 0 bases and J 7 bases, with 7 bases left between them. The CDR3 is 13 amino acids. Germline CDR1 reads MNHEY; CDR2 reads SVGAGI. In nucleotides, the CDR3 is TGTGCCAGCAGTTACTCTCGGGAACAGCCCCAGCATTTT. It specifies CASSYSREQPQHF.

The chain uses TRBV9 and TRBJ1-4; 10 bases fit TRBD1. V lost 7 bases to trimming and J lost 12 bases; unmatched junction nucleotides: 9. Per germline, CDR1 SGDLS and CDR2 YYNGEE. The CDR3 runs 13 residues. The CDR3 loop reads CASGEPGTGELFF. The CDR3 coding sequence is TGTGCCAGCGGCGAGCCCGGGACAGGGGAACTGTTTTTT. Full variable domain (rest looked up from reference TRBV9 and TRBJ1-4): DSGVTQTPKHLITATGQRVTLRCSPRSGDLSVYWYQQSLDQGLQFLIQYYNGEERAKGNILERFSAQQFPDLHSELNLSSLELGDSALYFCASGEPGTGELFFGSGTQLSVL.

The V gene is TRBV28, the J gene TRBJ2-4; D gene unclear. The germline V gene has CDR1 MDHEN and CDR2 SYDVKM. V was shortened by 2 bases and J by 7 bases, with 9 bases between the two germline ends. The CDR3 runs 13 residues. CDR3 DNA sequence: TGTGCCAGCAGTTTAGCCCAAAAGAACATTCAGTACTTC. This translates into CASSLAQKNIQYF. Together with reference TRBV28 and TRBJ2-4, the CDR3 gives the full variable domain: DVKVTQSSRYLVKRTGEKVFLECVQDMDHENMFWYRQDPGLGLRLIYFSYDVKMKEKGDIPEGYSVSREKKERFSLILESASTNQTSMYLCASSLAQKNIQYFGAGTRLSVL.

In this sample, this clonotype turned up a few times. DNA of the CDR3: TGTGCCAGCACTCAGAACAGCGACTACAATGAGCAGTTCTTC. Residues: CASTQNSDYNEQFF. This chain connects TRBV28 to TRBJ2-1, with D unclear. This CDR3 has 14 residues. Germline CDR1 is MDHEN and CDR2 is SYDVKM. V dropped 7 bases and J dropped 3 bases, with 13 bases sitting between them. The whole variable domain, filled in from reference TRBV28 and TRBJ2-1, reads DVKVTQSSRYLVKRTGEKVFLECVQDMDHENMFWYRQDPGLGLRLIYFSYDVKMKEKGDIPEGYSVSREKKERFSLILESASTNQTSMYLCASTQNSDYNEQFFGPGTRLTVL.

This clonotype occurred a few times. The J gene is TRBJ2-6, the V gene TRBV28, with D perhaps TRBD1 (6 bases). The V and J ends lost 10 bases and 0 bases respectively, with 13 bases between them. The CDR3 has 15 residues. CDR1 is MDHEN and CDR2 is SYDVKM in the germline V gene. This CDR3 reads CATEDSRSGANVLTF. The CDR3 DNA sequence: TGTGCCACCGAGGACAGTCGCTCTGGGGCCAACGTCCTGACTTTC.

CDR3 sequence reads: CASSIGTGTDTQYF. DNA for the CDR3: TGTGCCAGTAGTATAGGGACAGGAACAGATACGCAGTATTTT. The chain couples TRBV19 to TRBJ2-3, with 7 bases aligning to TRBD1. The CDR3 covers 14 residues. CDR1 and CDR2 from the germline V gene are LNHDA and SQIVND (reference sequence). V gave up 1 base and J gave up 3 bases; unmatched junction bases: 1.

The chain uses TRBV5-1 and TRBJ2-5, with 7 bases lining up with TRBD1. This CDR3 comprises 16 residues. J was trimmed by 1 base and V by 4 bases; bases with no gene match: 10. CDR1 and CDR2 from the germline V gene are SGHRS and YFSETQ. The CDR3 DNA sequence: TGCGCCAGCAGCCCTCGGGGTGACAGGGCCCAAGAGACCCAGTACTTC. It is translated as CASSPRGDRAQETQYF.

The chain recombines TRBV27 with TRBJ2-2; D unclear. V was cut by 2 bases and J by 0 bases, with 4 bases left in between. Germline V gene lookup returns CDR1 MNHEY and CDR2 SMNVEV (reference sequence). The CDR3 contains 14 residues. CDR3 coding DNA: TGTGCCAGCAGTTTAATTACGAACACCGGGGAGCTGTTTTTT. Translated: CASSLITNTGELFF.

This clonotype occurred a few times. The chain links TRBV12-3 or TRBV12-4 to TRBJ1-5; D might be TRBD1 (5 bases). The ends were cut back, 3 bases at V and 4 bases at J, with 16 bases in the middle. The length of the CDR3 is 16 residues. The CDR3 nucleotides are TGTGCCAGCAGTTTCGATGAGGGGTCCCTAAATCAGCCCCAGCATTTT. Translated: CASSFDEGSLNQPQHF.